This passage covers 27 T cell receptor beta chains from one sample sequenced in a study of T cells in Graves' hyperthyroidism and ophthalmopathy. The source material, RNA transcripts, was used to amplify TCR beta CDR3 regions. TCR CDR3 underwent first-round RT-PCR with the HTBI primer set. A single record per CDR3 protein comes from TCRdb applying MiXCR to the multiplex PCR reads. The sample lists approximately 560,000 distinct CDR3 sequences, roughly 50% occurring once. The specimen was peripheral blood or thyroid tissue (not recorded which). Receptors originate from a woman between 18 and 29 years old with Graves' hyperthyroidism.

Only a few counts were recorded for this clonotype. The CDR3 bases are TGTGCCAGCAGTTTACTCGGGGGTGAAGCTTTCTTT. Translation: CASSLLGGEAFF. V usage is TRBV6-6 and J usage is TRBJ1-1, with D perhaps matching TRBD1 (5 bases). Germline V gives CDR1 MNHNY, CDR2 SVGAGI (reference sequence). The CDR3 runs to 12 residues. V lost 4 bases to trimming and J lost 7 bases, with 10 bases between them.

This clonotype has a count of ten or more. The rearrangement links TRBV6-4 to TRBJ2-2; either TRBD1 or TRBD2 may fit D (7 bases each). Trimming stripped 3 bases from V and 0 bases from J, with 11 bases between. The CDR3 sequence is 16 residues long. Germline CDR1 and CDR2: MRHNA and SNTAGT. CDR3: CASSDSGGANTGELFF. The DNA for the CDR3 is TGTGCCAGCAGTGATTCAGGGGGGGCGAACACCGGGGAGCTGTTTTTT.

Notes on this clonotype: This may stem from a read error, because a much larger clone lies one nucleotide away. J is TRBJ1-5 and V is TRBV29-1; 9 nucleotides agree with TRBD1. Germline trimming cut 7 bases from V and 3 bases from J; bases unmatched to any gene: 4. CDR1 SQVTM and CDR2 ANQGSEA come from the germline V gene. The CDR3 covers 13 residues. The CDR3 loop is CSARQGDNQPQHF. CDR3 in DNA: TGCAGCGCTAGACAGGGGGACAATCAGCCCCAGCATTTT.

This clonotype appeared many times. This chain uses TRBV9 with TRBJ1-5, with D unclear. The germline gives CDR1 SGDLS, CDR2 YYNGEE. The CDR3 runs 11 residues. V was cut by 5 bases and J by 7 bases, with 7 bases left in between. The CDR3 nucleotides are TGTGCCAGCAGTCCAGACCAGCCCCAGCATTTT. Translating it yields CASSPDQPQHF.

The chain is built from TRBV9 and TRBJ1-2; TRBD1 matches at 8 bases. The CDR3 has 11 residues. J gave up 8 bases and V 7 bases, and 4 bases lay outside the gene matches. Looked up from germline, CDR1 is SGDLS and CDR2 is YYNGEE. In nucleotides, the CDR3 is TGTGCCAGCTGGGACAGGTCGGGCTACACCTTC. Protein sequence: CASWDRSGYTF.

This clonotype was counted at least ten times. The CDR3 loop is CASSQRDGRSYEQYF. CDR3 sequence (DNA): TGTGCCAGCAGCCAACGGGACGGGCGATCCTACGAGCAGTACTTC. This chain connects TRBV7-9 to TRBJ2-7; D may correspond to TRBD1 or TRBD2 (5 bases each). Trimming pared 5 bases from V and 1 base from J, leaving 15 bases between. Germline CDR1 reads SEHNR; CDR2 reads FQNEAQ (reference sequence). This CDR3 is 15 amino acids long. Based on the CDR3 plus reference TRBV7-9 and TRBJ2-7, the full variable domain is DTGVSQNPRHKITKRGQNVTFRCDPISEHNRLYWYRQTLGQGPEFLTYFQNEAQLEKSRLLSDRFSAERPKGSFSTLEIQRTEQGDSAMYLCASSQRDGRSYEQYFGPGTRLTVT.

The V call is TRBV19, the J call TRBJ2-5; 9 nucleotides match TRBD2. J gave up 2 bases and V 11 bases, and 12 bases lay outside the gene matches. Looked up from germline, CDR1 is LNHDA and CDR2 is SQIVND (reference sequence). The CDR3 is 15 amino acids. The CDR3 DNA reads as TGTGCCTCAACAAGCCATCTAGCGGGACAAGAGACCCAGTACTTC. Translation: CASTSHLAGQETQYF. The whole variable domain, filled in from reference TRBV19 and TRBJ2-5, reads DGGITQSPKYLFRKEGQNVTLSCEQNLNHDAMYWYRQDPGQGLRLIYYSQIVNDFQKGDIAEGYSVSREKKESFPLTVTSAQKNPTAFYLCASTSHLAGQETQYFGPGTRLLVL.

V is TRBV15 and J is TRBJ2-7, with no clear D. V lost 3 bases and J lost 3, with 15 bases in between. The germline gives CDR1 LNHNV, CDR2 YYDKDF (reference sequence). The CDR3 extends over 15 amino acids. Written as DNA, the CDR3 is TGTGCCACCAGCAGCTTGGCATTGGAGATCTACGAGCAGTACTTC. It encodes CATSSLALEIYEQYF. Looking up the rest from reference TRBV15 and TRBJ2-7 gives the full variable domain: DAMVIQNPRYQVTQFGKPVTLSCSQTLNHNVMYWYQQKSSQAPKLLFHYYDKDFNNEADTPDNFQSRRPNTSFCFLDIRSPGLGDTAMYLCATSSLALEIYEQYFGPGTRLTVT.

The chain couples TRBV24-1 to TRBJ1-2; a weak D match, TRBD1 (5 bases). The CDR3 is 13 residues long. Trimming stripped 5 bases from V and 5 bases from J, with 11 bases between. The germline gives CDR1 KGHDR, CDR2 SFDVKD. The CDR3 DNA reads as TGTGCCACCAGTGGGGACTTCGGTTATGGCTACACCTTC. Protein: CATSGDFGYGYTF.

Only a few counts were recorded for this clonotype. The chain joins TRBV9 to TRBJ2-2; 8 bases map to TRBD1. There are 14 residues in the CDR3. Per the germline V gene, CDR1 is SGDLS and CDR2 is YYNGEE. The trim removed 4 bases at V and 5 bases at J, leaving 4 bases unmatched. Here the CDR3 reads CASSPGGATGELFF. The CDR3, as DNA: TGTGCCAGCAGCCCAGGGGGCGCGACCGGGGAGCTGTTTTTT. Drawing the rest from reference TRBV9 and TRBJ2-2, the complete variable domain is DSGVTQTPKHLITATGQRVTLRCSPRSGDLSVYWYQQSLDQGLQFLIQYYNGEERAKGNILERFSAQQFPDLHSELNLSSLELGDSALYFCASSPGGATGELFFGEGSRLTVL.

Concerning this clonotype: This may stem from a read error, because a much larger clone lies one nucleotide away. The chain links TRBV2 to TRBJ2-6; D not resolved. Germline lookup yields CDR1 SNHLY and CDR2 FYNNEI. V was pared by 0 bases and J by 8 bases, with 17 bases between. This CDR3 region has 17 residues. The CDR3 bases are TGTGCCAGCAGTGAAGCGCTTTGGGGTTTAGGGACCAACGTCCTGACTTTC. It codes for CASSEALWGLGTNVLTF. The variable domain in full, completed from reference TRBV2 and TRBJ2-6, reads EPEVTQTPSHQVTQMGQEVILRCVPISNHLYFYWYRQILGQKVEFLVSFYNNEISEKSEIFDDQFSVERPDGSNFTLKIRSTKLEDSAMYFCASSEALWGLGTNVLTFGAGSRLTVL.

This clonotype was seen a few times. The V gene is TRBV2, the J gene TRBJ2-5; 7 nucleotides align to TRBD1. This CDR3 comprises 12 residues. Per the germline V gene, CDR1 is SNHLY and CDR2 is FYNNEI. V dropped 8 bases and J dropped 4; count of bases not matched to a gene: 4. The CDR3: CASSGGAETQYF. CDR3 bases: TGTGCCAGCTCAGGGGGAGCAGAGACCCAGTACTTC.

This clonotype was recorded a few times. At one end the junction does not follow the germline gene, possibly because of a read error. The chain recombines TRBV7-2 with TRBJ2-7; D is perhaps TRBD1 or TRBD2 (5 bases each). Looked up from germline, CDR1 is SGHTA and CDR2 is FQGNSA. The CDR3 spans 13 residues. CDR3 DNA: TGTGCCAGCAGTTCAAAGGGACCGGCCGAGCGGTACTTC. This encodes CASSSKGPAERYF.

In this sample, this clonotype turned up many times. The chain employs TRBV20-1 and TRBJ1-1, with 10 bases aligning to TRBD1. Germline CDR1 reads DFQATT; CDR2 reads SNEGSKA (reference sequence). This CDR3 comprises 12 residues. The ends lost 3 bases at V and 11 bases at J; junction bases unmatched: 6. In nucleotides, the CDR3 is TGCAGTGCTAGGGGACAGGGGAATGACGCTTTCTTT. It yields the protein CSARGQGNDAFF.

This clonotype was recorded at least ten times. The rearrangement joins TRBV10-3 to TRBJ2-7, with D perhaps matching TRBD1 (5 bases). There are 15 residues in the CDR3. V was clipped by 1 base and J by 3 bases, with 13 bases between them. The germline V gene has CDR1 ENHRY and CDR2 SYGVKD. The CDR3 is CAISEFGQNSYEQYF. The CDR3 coding sequence is TGTGCCATCAGTGAGTTCGGACAAAATAGCTACGAGCAGTACTTC.

In this sample, this clonotype turned up many times. The chain joins TRBV2 to TRBJ2-5, with a tentative D call TRBD1 (6 bases). Germline V gene lookup returns CDR1 SNHLY and CDR2 FYNNEI. With 1 base removed from V and 4 bases from J, the gap between germline ends came to 10 bases. The CDR3 is 14 residues long. CDR3 sequence (DNA): TGTGCCAGCAGTGAAGGTCAGGGGCGAGAGACCCAGTACTTC. Its protein is CASSEGQGRETQYF.

J is TRBJ2-5 and V is TRBV7-9; TRBD2 agrees at 15 bases. The CDR3 runs 18 residues. The J segment lost 1 base and the V segment lost 5 bases, leaving 8 bases of the junction unmatched. The germline V gene has CDR1 SEHNR and CDR2 FQNEAQ (reference sequence). The CDR3 sequence is CASSGRTSGRDFQETQYF. The CDR3 nucleotides are TGTGCCAGCAGCGGGCGGACTAGCGGGAGGGACTTCCAAGAGACCCAGTACTTC.

This clonotype was recorded many times. The chain uses TRBV12-3 or TRBV12-4 and TRBJ1-6; possibly TRBD1 for D (5 bases). V lost 6 bases to trimming and J lost 10 bases, with 13 bases between them. The CDR3 covers 13 residues. The CDR3 spells CASSRGAWSPLHF. Written as DNA, the CDR3 is TGTGCCAGCAGCCGCGGGGCATGGTCACCCCTCCACTTT.

The chain combines TRBV20-1 with TRBJ1-5; 8 bases align to TRBD1. The CDR3 loop spans 19 amino acids. In germline, CDR1 is DFQATT, CDR2 SNEGSKA (reference sequence). V trimming: 0 bases; J trimming: 4 bases; junction bases outside the gene matches: 17. The CDR3 loop is CSARDRTGLRYMGNQPQHF. For the CDR3, the DNA is TGCAGTGCTAGAGATAGGACAGGGTTGCGATATATGGGGAATCAGCCCCAGCATTTT.

In this sample, this clonotype turned up once. This chain uses TRBV15 with TRBJ2-7; D could derive from TRBD1 or TRBD2 (5 bases each). V was shortened by 3 bases and J by 0 bases, with 18 bases between the two germline ends. Germline CDR1 LNHNV, CDR2 YYDKDF (reference sequence). The CDR3 spans 17 residues. CDR3 sequence: CATSSLALGDSSYEQYF. In DNA, the CDR3 is TGTGCCACCAGCAGCTTAGCGTTAGGTGACAGCTCCTACGAGCAGTACTTC.

Details on this clonotype: One base away lies a much larger clone, so this may be a sequencing read error. The chain uses TRBV2 and TRBJ1-5; TRBD1 matches 8 bases. The germline gives CDR1 SNHLY, CDR2 FYNNEI. The CDR3 totals 14 residues. The ends lost 6 bases at V and 5 bases at J; junction bases unmatched: 6. The DNA of the CDR3 is TGTGCCAGCAGCTTTGAGACAGGGGATCAGCCCCAGCATTTT. Amino acid sequence: CASSFETGDQPQHF.

The chain combines TRBV29-1 with TRBJ2-5; either TRBD1 or TRBD2 may supply D (5 bases each). Germline-derived CDR1 and CDR2 are SQVTM and ANQGSEA. Trimming took 1 base from V and 7 from J, leaving 25 bases between them. This CDR3 has 17 residues. The CDR3 loop is CSVEGGSGTYIHGTQYF. Written as DNA, the CDR3 is TGCAGCGTTGAAGGGGGATCGGGGACCTACATTCACGGGACCCAGTACTTC.

The J gene is TRBJ1-1, the V gene TRBV7-2, with 9 bases that match TRBD1. Germline V lookup: CDR1 SGHTA, CDR2 FQGNSA. CDR3 length equals 13 residues. V lost 5 bases and J lost 4; bases outside the gene matches: 2. The CDR3 nucleotides are TGTGCCAGCAGCATACAGGGGGCCACTGAAGCTTTCTTT. It encodes CASSIQGATEAFF. The full variable domain, with the rest looked up from reference TRBV7-2 and TRBJ1-1, is GAGVSQSPSNKVTEKGKDVELRCDPISGHTALYWYRQSLGQGLEFLIYFQGNSAPDKSGLPSDRFSAERTGGSVSTLTIQRTQQEDSAVYLCASSIQGATEAFFGQGTRLTVV.

This clonotype was counted many times. This chain uses TRBV7-9 with TRBJ1-4; maybe TRBD1 (5 bases). Germline assignment: CDR1 SEHNR and CDR2 FQNEAQ (reference sequence). The germline V and J ends were trimmed by 5 bases and 8 bases, with 15 bases remaining between them. The CDR3 is 14 residues long. The CDR3 reads CASSRDFGGEKLFF. The CDR3 DNA sequence: TGTGCCAGCAGCAGGGACTTCGGAGGGGAAAAACTGTTTTTT.

Remarks on this clonotype: A read error may explain this, as a much larger clone is one base away. This sequence joins TRBV10-3 and TRBJ2-7, with D unresolved. CDR1 is ENHRY, CDR2 SYGVKD, per germline. Trimming removed 2 bases at V and 0 bases at J, with 8 bases between. This CDR3 comprises 14 residues. The CDR3 sequence: CAISEGRNSYEQYF. DNA of the CDR3: TGTGCCATCAGTGAGGGTCGGAACTCCTACGAGCAGTACTTC.

The V gene is TRBV25-1, the J gene TRBJ1-2, with TRBD1 matching 7 bases. J was trimmed by 1 base and V by 8 bases; bases with no gene match: 13. The CDR3 spans 16 residues. Germline CDR1 is MGHDK and CDR2 is SYGVNS. The CDR3 DNA reads as TGTGCCAGCTCACCATCGGGACAGAGCTTTAACTATGGCTACACCTTC. Translated: CASSPSGQSFNYGYTF.

The V call is TRBV5-1, the J call TRBJ2-5; D could derive from TRBD1 or TRBD2 (5 bases each). The CDR3 totals 15 residues. V lost 4 bases and J lost 3, with 16 bases in between. CDR1 is SGHRS and CDR2 is YFSETQ in the germline V gene. CDR3 bases: TGCGCCAGCAGCCGGGACGTGAGCCTGAAAGAGACCCAGTACTTC. It specifies CASSRDVSLKETQYF.